The sequence of this T cell receptor beta chain was determined in a study of T-cell reconstitution after alpha-beta-depleted transplantation in children. Study-wide results and limits: By one year post-transplant, T-cell counts and diversity largely arose from T cells that were newly produced. Diversity of TCRbeta at day 60 was high in some patients, arising from surviving recipient T cells and thymic progenitors. Several hundred expanded graft clones reportedly were the source of alpha-beta T cells about two months after transplant.

This clonotype was seen ten or more times. Its antigen remains unknown. The TCRbeta library incorporated unique molecular identifiers. TCRdb ran MiXCR on the PCR reads and lists one entry per CDR3 protein. In the table there are under 450,000 distinct CDR3 sequences, around 15% of which are singletons. The sample in question was PBMCs, mostly from graft donor cells, obtained 360 days after TCRalphabeta/CD19-depleted stem cell transplant. The source is a boy under two years old who had a stem cell transplant for Wiskott-Aldrich syndrome, so the T cells may come from the graft donor.

CDR3 coding DNA: TGTGCCAGCAGTTTGGACCATTTCACAGATACGCAGTATTTT. It encodes CASSLDHFTDTQYF. The rearrangement joins TRBV12-3 or TRBV12-4 to TRBJ2-3, with D unresolved. CDR3 length: 14 residues. The V end lost 3 bases, the J end lost 2 bases, and 9 bases lay between the germline ends.